This T cell receptor beta chain is from a study of blood T cell repertoires in COVID-19. Overall study context: COVID-19 samples from acute and convalescent phases originated in the United States, Italy and Spain.

In the original analysis: Reference gene primer amplification in the assay estimated nucleated cell counts. Only in-frame clones appear in the TCRdb table, and some are missing; sequencing was by immunoSEQ multiplex PCR. That table is the source of V, J and clone size, and D and trimming were worked out from the DNA. The sample lists about 66,000 clones; around 88% were seen once. Between the trimmed V and J ends, which lost 5 bases and 7 bases, there was a span of 9 bases. CDR1 is SGHAT, CDR2 FQNNGV, per germline. This CDR3 is 11 amino acids long. The chain joins TRBV11-2 to TRBJ2-7; unclear D gene. Sequencing was carried out using peripheral blood. The TCR comes from an older woman with acute or convalescent COVID-19. The CDR3 DNA reads TGTGCCAGCAGCCCCAAGAGAGAGCAGTACTTC. It translates to CASSPKREQYF. The variable domain in full, completed from reference TRBV11-2 and TRBJ2-7, reads EAGVAQSPRYKIIEKRQSVAFWCNPISGHATLYWYQQILGQGPKLLIQFQNNGVVDDSQLPKDRFSAERLKGVDSTLKIQPAKLEDSAVYLCASSPKREQYFGPGTRLTVT.